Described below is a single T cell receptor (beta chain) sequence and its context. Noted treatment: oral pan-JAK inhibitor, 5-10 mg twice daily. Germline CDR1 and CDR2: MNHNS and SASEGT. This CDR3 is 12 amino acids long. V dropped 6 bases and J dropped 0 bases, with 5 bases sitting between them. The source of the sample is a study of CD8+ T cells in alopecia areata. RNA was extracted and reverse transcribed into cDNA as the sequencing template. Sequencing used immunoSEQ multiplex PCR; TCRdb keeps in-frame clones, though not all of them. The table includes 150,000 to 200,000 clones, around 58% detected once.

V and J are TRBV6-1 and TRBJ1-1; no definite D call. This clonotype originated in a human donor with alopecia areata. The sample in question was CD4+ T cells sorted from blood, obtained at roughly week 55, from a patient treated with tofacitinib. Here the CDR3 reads CASSRMNTEAFF. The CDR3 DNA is TGTGCCAGCAGCCGGATGAACACTGAAGCTTTCTTT.